One sample yielded the 19 T cell receptor beta chains listed below, sequenced in a study of blood T cells in healthy people across ages. A second PCR, run for 7 to 11 cycles, used a sample-barcoded 5' primer plus a J-beta primer mix. TCRdb processed the 5' RACE reads anew with MiXCR; each CDR3 protein has one entry. Of about 1 million distinct CDR3 sequences listed, 40% to 55% were seen once; the top ten hold over 15%. The sample consisted of blood. The origin of the receptors is a woman aged 55-70 years in good health.

This clonotype was observed a handful of times. V and J are TRBV7-2 and TRBJ2-3; TRBD1 might be the D (7 bases). The germline V and J ends were trimmed by 2 bases and 1 base, with 22 bases remaining between them. CDR1 and CDR2 (germline): SGHTA, FQGNSA. CDR3 length equals 19 residues. CDR3 DNA: TGTGCCAGCAGCTTAATCGGGCGGGGACAGCCCAAAGGCACAGATACGCAGTATTTT. This sequence encodes CASSLIGRGQPKGTDTQYF.

The chain combines TRBV29-1 with TRBJ2-1; 9 nucleotides match TRBD2. The CDR3 is 14 residues long. With V trimmed by 2 bases and J by 8 bases, 7 bases remained unmatched. Germline CDR1 is SQVTM and CDR2 is ANQGSEA. In nucleotides, the CDR3 is TGCAGCGTTGAATGGGGGCGGGGGGGCGATGAGCAGTTCTTC. This sequence encodes CSVEWGRGGDEQFF.

The chain couples TRBV7-2 to TRBJ1-1; no clear D gene. Germline assignment: CDR1 SGHTA and CDR2 FQGNSA. V gave up 2 bases and J gave up 3 bases, with 13 bases separating them. The CDR3 is 15 amino acids. CDR3 amino acids: CASSLNGGLDTEAFF. In DNA, the CDR3 is TGTGCCAGCAGCTTAAATGGAGGACTGGACACTGAAGCTTTCTTT. The full variable domain, in which reference TRBV7-2 and TRBJ1-1 provide the parts outside the CDR3, is GAGVSQSPSNKVTEKGKDVELRCDPISGHTALYWYRQSLGQGLEFLIYFQGNSAPDKSGLPSDRFSAERTGGSVSTLTIQRTQQEDSAVYLCASSLNGGLDTEAFFGQGTRLTVV.

This clonotype was seen once. This chain links TRBV20-1 with TRBJ2-7; perhaps TRBD1 as D (6 bases). The CDR3 contains 11 residues. Looked up from germline, CDR1 is DFQATT and CDR2 is SNEGSKA (reference sequence). The CDR3 reads CSSGTQTEQYF. The CDR3 nucleotides read TGCAGCTCCGGGACACAGACTGAGCAGTACTTC.

The chain joins TRBV11-2 to TRBJ1-2; D is unresolved. The CDR3 spans 12 residues. Trimming removed 6 bases at V and 5 bases at J, with 10 bases between. The V gene's germline CDR1 is SGHAT and CDR2 FQNNGV. CDR3 sequence reads: CASSPNVYGYTF. The CDR3 nucleotides read TGTGCCAGCAGTCCGAACGTTTATGGCTACACCTTC.

The chain employs TRBV5-5 and TRBJ2-2; the D is unclear. With 5 bases removed from V and 7 bases from J, the gap between germline ends came to 9 bases. This CDR3 has 12 amino acids. CDR1 and CDR2 (germline): SGHKS, YYEKEE (reference sequence). As DNA, the CDR3 is TGTGCCAGCAGACCCGGACGCGGGGAGCTGTTTTTT. Translated: CASRPGRGELFF.

DNA of the CDR3: TGCGCCAGCAGCCGAGTTTCCGAGGGTGACGAGCAGTACTTC. Encoded protein: CASSRVSEGDEQYF. The chain has TRBV4-1 and TRBJ2-7; a weak D match, TRBD2 (5 bases). Germline loops: CDR1 MGHRA, CDR2 YSYEKL. V shed 4 bases and J shed 5 bases, with 15 bases lying between them. The CDR3 extends over 14 amino acids.

The chain uses TRBV20-1 and TRBJ1-1; the D is unclear. CDR1 is DFQATT, CDR2 SNEGSKA, per germline (reference sequence). Trimming shortened V by 4 bases and J by 4 bases, and 10 bases separated the two germline ends. CDR3 length: 12 residues. This chain's CDR3 is CSANPGGTEAFF. The DNA of the CDR3 is TGCAGTGCTAACCCGGGCGGCACTGAAGCTTTCTTT.

The chain employs TRBV27 and TRBJ1-2; D remains unclear. The CDR3 contains 15 residues. The V gene lost 6 bases and the J gene lost 7 bases, with 21 bases spanning the gap. Germline assignment: CDR1 MNHEY and CDR2 SMNVEV (reference sequence). CDR3 loop: CASSPFPGEVCGYTF. CDR3 nucleotides: TGTGCCAGCAGCCCGTTCCCGGGCGAGGTCTGTGGCTACACCTTC.

As DNA, the CDR3 is TGTGCCAGCAGTTCGCGGCCCGGGGAATACAATCAGCCCCAGCATTTT. Protein product: CASSSRPGEYNQPQHF. The chain has TRBV12-3 or TRBV12-4 and TRBJ1-5; no reliable D call. The CDR3 consists of 16 residues. Trimming pared 4 bases from V and 3 bases from J, leaving 16 bases between.

V and J are TRBV25-1 and TRBJ2-2; 7 bases agree with TRBD1. CDR1 and CDR2 (germline): MGHDK, SYGVNS. The CDR3 is 15 amino acids. Germline trimming cut 4 bases from V and 7 bases from J; bases unmatched to any gene: 9. CDR3 protein: CASSARGRVNGELFF. The CDR3 coding sequence is TGTGCCAGCAGTGCAAGGGGGCGTGTTAACGGGGAGCTGTTTTTT.

The chain is built from TRBV20-1 and TRBJ2-7, with 8 positions matching TRBD1. The CDR3 has 14 residues. The V and J ends lost 0 bases and 3 bases, in that order; junction bases with no gene match: 4. Germline loops: CDR1 DFQATT, CDR2 SNEGSKA (reference sequence). The CDR3: CSARDSGGLYEQYF. CDR3 DNA sequence: TGCAGTGCTAGAGACTCAGGGGGCCTCTACGAGCAGTACTTC.

The gene calls are TRBV20-1 and TRBJ2-7; D remains ambiguous. V shed 4 bases and J shed 3 bases, with 13 bases lying between them. Germline V gene data show CDR1 as DFQATT and CDR2 as SNEGSKA (reference sequence). The CDR3 spans 13 residues. This chain's CDR3 is CSAKHTNFYEQYF. The CDR3 DNA sequence: TGCAGTGCTAAGCACACGAACTTCTACGAGCAGTACTTC.

This chain joins TRBV5-1 and TRBJ2-1; weak D call: TRBD2 (6 bases). The V end lost 4 bases, the J end lost 0 bases, and 14 bases lay between the germline ends. Germline V gene data show CDR1 as SGHRS and CDR2 as YFSETQ. This CDR3 has 16 amino acids. CDR3 loop: CASSAVTRSSYNEQFF. The DNA for the CDR3 is TGCGCCAGCAGCGCCGTGACTAGATCCTCCTACAATGAGCAGTTCTTC.

The chain is built from TRBV15 and TRBJ1-2, with D uncertain. The length of the CDR3 is 16 residues. The V and J ends lost 1 base and 1 base respectively, with 13 bases between them. In germline, CDR1 is LNHNV, CDR2 YYDKDF (reference sequence). The CDR3 DNA is TGTGCCACCAGCAGAGGGGCAGGAGGGATTAACTATGGCTACACCTTC. This codes for CATSRGAGGINYGYTF.

The chain has TRBV25-1 and TRBJ2-1, with D hard to call. V lost 4 bases and J lost 7, with 11 bases in between. CDR3 size: 13 residues. Looked up from germline, CDR1 is MGHDK and CDR2 is SYGVNS. The chain's CDR3 is CASSGSGWNEQFF. CDR3 nucleotides: TGTGCCAGCAGTGGCTCTGGTTGGAATGAGCAGTTCTTC.

This clonotype was found a few times. The chain has TRBV5-1 and TRBJ2-7; 10 bases are a match to TRBD2. This CDR3 region has 15 residues. J was trimmed by 2 bases and V by 3 bases; bases with no gene match: 5. CDR1 is SGHRS, CDR2 YFSETQ, per germline. DNA for the CDR3: TGCGCCAGCAGCTCCGGGACTAGCGATGCCTACGAGCAGTACTTC. It translates to CASSSGTSDAYEQYF.

This clonotype was found once. J is TRBJ2-5 and V is TRBV12-3 or TRBV12-4; D gene unclear. Trimming took off 2 bases at V and 4 bases at J, with 17 bases between the two ends. CDR3 size: 16 residues. Here the CDR3 DNA reads TGTGCCAGCAGTTTAAGTTTAGGCTCAAAAACAGAGACCCAGTACTTC. Translated: CASSLSLGSKTETQYF.

The J gene is TRBJ1-5, the V gene TRBV5-1, with 8 nucleotides matching TRBD1. CDR1 is SGHRS, CDR2 YFSETQ, per germline. V lost 0 bases, J lost 4 bases, and 9 bases stayed unmatched. This CDR3 spans 17 amino acids. The CDR3 DNA is TGCGCCAGCAGCTTGGTTCAGGGGGCGCGTCGGAATCAGCCCCAGCATTTT. Translated: CASSLVQGARRNQPQHF.